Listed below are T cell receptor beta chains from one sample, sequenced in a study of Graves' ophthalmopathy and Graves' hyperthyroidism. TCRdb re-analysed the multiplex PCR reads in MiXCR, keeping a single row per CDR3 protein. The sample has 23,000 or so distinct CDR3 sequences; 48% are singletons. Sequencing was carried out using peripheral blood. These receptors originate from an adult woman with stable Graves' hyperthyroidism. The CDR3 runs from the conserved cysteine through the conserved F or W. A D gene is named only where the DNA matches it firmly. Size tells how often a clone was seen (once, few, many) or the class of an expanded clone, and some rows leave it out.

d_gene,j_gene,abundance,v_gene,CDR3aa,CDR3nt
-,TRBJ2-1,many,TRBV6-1,CATLPRQANEQFF,TGTGCCACCCTTCCGAGACAGGCCAATGAGCAGTTCTTC
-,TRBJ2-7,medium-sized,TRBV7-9,CASSAGVGVAEQYF,TGTGCCAGCAGCGCCGGGGTGGGAGTCGCCGAGCAGTACTTC
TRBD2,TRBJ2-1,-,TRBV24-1,CATSPPETSGSIEQFF,TGTGCCACCAGTCCCCCAGAGACTAGCGGGAGTATTGAGCAGTTCTTC
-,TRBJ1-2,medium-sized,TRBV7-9,CASSLGAGNYGYTF,TGTGCCAGCAGCTTAGGGGCAGGGAACTATGGCTACACCTTC
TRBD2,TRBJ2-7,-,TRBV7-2,CASSLGAGGGPYEQYF,TGTGCCAGCAGCTTGGGAGCGGGAGGGGGACCCTACGAGCAGTACTTC
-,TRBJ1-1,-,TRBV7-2,CASSTEAQFGPFF,TGTGCCAGCAGCACCGAGGCCCAATTCGGTCCTTTCTTT
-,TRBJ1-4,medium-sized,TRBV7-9,CASSPESGGEKLFF,TGTGCCAGCAGCCCAGAGTCGGGTGGGGAAAAACTGTTTTTT
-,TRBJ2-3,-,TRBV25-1,CASSGTTDTQYF,TGTGCCAGCAGTGGGACCACAGATACGCAGTATTTT
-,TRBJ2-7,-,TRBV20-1,CSAMSDRGYEQYF,TGCAGTGCAATGTCGGACAGAGGGTACGAGCAGTACTTC
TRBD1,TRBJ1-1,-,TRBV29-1,CSVGTGQEAFF,TGCAGCGTTGGGACAGGGCAGGAAGCTTTCTTT
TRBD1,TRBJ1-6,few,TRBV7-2,CASSTRPGQGAYSPLHF,TGTGCCAGCAGCACCCGACCGGGACAGGGAGCTTATTCACCCCTCCACTTT
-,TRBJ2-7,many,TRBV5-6,CASSLAGRNYEQYF,TGTGCCAGCAGCTTGGCCGGCAGAAACTACGAGCAGTACTTC
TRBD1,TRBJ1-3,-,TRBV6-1,CASTSWGGTGGFGNTIYF,TGTGCCAGCACCTCCTGGGGAGGGACAGGGGGTTTTGGAAACACCATATATTTT
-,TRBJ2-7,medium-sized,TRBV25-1,CASSPNRGYEQYF,TGTGCCAGCAGTCCGAATCGGGGTTACGAGCAGTACTTC
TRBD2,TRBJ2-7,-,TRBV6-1,CASSEGGESYKQYF,TGTGCCAGCAGTGAGGGAGGGGAGTCCTACAAGCAGTACTTC
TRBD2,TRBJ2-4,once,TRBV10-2,CASSLAGREGKNIQYF,TGCGCCAGCAGCCTAGCGGGAAGAGAGGGCAAAAACATTCAGTACTTC
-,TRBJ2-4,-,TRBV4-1,CASSQDRPGQNIQYF,TGCGCCAGCAGCCAAGACAGACCGGGACAAAACATTCAGTACTTC
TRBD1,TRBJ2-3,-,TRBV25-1,CASSERTGSSTDTQYF,TGTGCCAGCAGTGAAAGGACAGGGTCTAGCACAGATACGCAGTATTTT
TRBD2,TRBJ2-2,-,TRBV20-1,CSARGRTSGRLFF,TGCAGTGCTAGAGGCCGGACTAGCGGAAGGCTGTTTTTT
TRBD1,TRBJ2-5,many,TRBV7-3,CASSSAGTGGETQYF,TGTGCCAGCAGCTCAGCCGGGACAGGGGGTGAGACCCAGTACTTC
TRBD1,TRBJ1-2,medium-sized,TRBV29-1,CSADTGGGYGYTF,TGCAGCGCCGACACAGGGGGTGGATATGGCTACACCTTC
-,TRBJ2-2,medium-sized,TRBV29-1,CSVGGIGGVNTGELFF,TGCAGCGTTGGAGGGATAGGCGGGGTTAACACCGGGGAGCTGTTTTTT
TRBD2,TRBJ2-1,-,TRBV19,CVSSIGLAGHSEQFF,TGTGTCAGTAGTATCGGTCTAGCGGGACACAGTGAGCAGTTCTTC
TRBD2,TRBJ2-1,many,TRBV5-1,CASRGSRRTSGSWNEQFF,TGCGCCAGCAGGGGGTCCCGACGGACTAGCGGGAGTTGGAATGAGCAGTTCTTC
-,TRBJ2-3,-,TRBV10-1,CASSESGTVTDTQYF,TGCGCCAGCAGTGAGTCCGGGACGGTCACAGATACGCAGTATTTT
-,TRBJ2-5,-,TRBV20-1,CSARGKTPGQINQPQYF,TGCAGTGCTAGAGGCAAGACTCCCGGACAGATCAATCAGCCCCAGTACTTC
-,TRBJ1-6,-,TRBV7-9,CASSSHDRSGGRTPLHF,TGTGCCAGCAGCTCGCATGACAGGAGCGGGGGTAGGACACCCCTCCACTTT
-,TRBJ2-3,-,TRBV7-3,CASSLGVRREFNEQYF,TGTGCCAGCAGCTTAGGTGTACGGAGGGAGTTCAATGAGCAGTATTTT
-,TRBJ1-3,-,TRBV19,CASSELPGLGGNTIYF,TGTGCCAGTAGTGAATTACCGGGACTTGGTGGAAACACCATATATTTT
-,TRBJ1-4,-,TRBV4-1,CASGQGGRGTGDERLFF,TGCGCCAGCGGCCAAGGTGGTCGGGGGACTGGAGATGAAAGACTGTTTTTT
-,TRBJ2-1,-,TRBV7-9,CASSPGGRGRESNEQFF,TGTGCCAGCAGCCCGGGGGGCAGGGGGCGTGAAAGCAATGAGCAGTTCTTC
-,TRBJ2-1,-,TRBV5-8,CASSWDSGAEQFF,TGTGCCAGCAGCTGGGACTCTGGGGCGGAGCAGTTCTTC
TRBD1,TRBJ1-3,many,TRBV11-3,CASSGGTAGNTIYF,TGTGCCAGCAGCGGTGGGACAGCTGGAAACACCATATATTTT